This TCR beta chain originates from a study of cytomegalovirus exposure and HLA in healthy donors. Study results and limitations: In a later analysis, common viral pathogens appeared linked to several of the most significant clusters. Follow-up analysis later connected one missense variant in DCLRE1C with trimming of TCR beta V- and J-genes.

The CDR3 loop spans 13 amino acids. Germline V gene lookup returns CDR1 GTSNPN and CDR2 SVGIG (reference sequence). V lost 2 bases and J lost 4, with 9 bases in between. Primers included in the PCR were 60 Vbeta and 13 Jbeta primers. TCRdb keeps only in-frame clones here, not all; method: immunoSEQ multiplex PCR. The sample's table shows 100,000 to 150,000 clones. In the case of this clone: Its antigen remains unidentified.

Sequences were obtained from PBMCs. The V call is TRBV30, the J call TRBJ1-3, with D hard to call. The sequence was collected from a man younger than 35 in good health and CMV-seronegative. This CDR3 is CAWSTDVGNTIYF. CDR3 in DNA: TGTGCCTGGAGTACAGACGTGGGAAACACCATATATTTT.